One and the same sample provided the 19 T cell receptor beta chains below, sequenced in a study of blood T cells in healthy people across ages. Next came a second PCR, run for about 7 to 12 cycles, which used a sample-barcoded 5' primer along with a J-beta primer mix. One entry per CDR3 protein results from TCRdb running MiXCR on the 5' RACE reads. This table has approximately 730,000 distinct CDR3 sequences, about 42% appearing once. Specimen: blood. These receptors originate from a woman in her fifties or sixties in good health.

This clonotype has only a few counts. The J gene is TRBJ2-3, the V gene TRBV9, with D possibly being TRBD2 (5 bases). The germline V and J ends were trimmed by 0 bases and 4 bases, with 12 bases remaining between them. Germline V gene data show CDR1 as SGDLS and CDR2 as YYNGEE. This CDR3 is built from 15 residues. The CDR3 DNA sequence: TGTGCCAGCAGCGTAGAAGGAAAGGGAGCAGATACGCAGTATTTT. It specifies CASSVEGKGADTQYF.

The CDR3 coding sequence is TGTGCCAGCAGCTTAAGTCAGATGGAGCAGTTCTTC. As protein: CASSLSQMEQFF. The V and J genes are TRBV11-2 and TRBJ2-1; D is unresolved. CDR3 size: 12 residues. Looked up from germline, CDR1 is SGHAT and CDR2 is FQNNGV. Trimming cost V 2 bases and J 10 bases, with 9 bases left between them.

For this clonotype: This may be a read error, as it is one base from a much larger clone. The chain combines TRBV4-2 with TRBJ1-1; 7 nucleotides match TRBD1. The germline gives CDR1 LGHNA, CDR2 YNFKEQ. This CDR3 has 13 amino acids. Here the CDR3 DNA reads TGTGCCAGCAGCGAGGGGGCGAACACTGGAGCTTTCTTT. It codes for CASSEGANTGAFF.

This chain links TRBV20-1 with TRBJ1-6; D ambiguous. The CDR3 is 17 amino acids. Germline CDR1 is DFQATT and CDR2 is SNEGSKA (reference sequence). With 0 bases removed from V and 5 bases from J, the gap between germline ends came to 17 bases. The CDR3: CSARDRRLSIHNSPLHF. In DNA, the CDR3 is TGCAGTGCTAGAGACCGCAGGCTATCGATCCATAATTCACCCCTCCACTTT.

This clonotype was recorded a few times. V usage is TRBV2 and J usage is TRBJ2-3; 7 nucleotides agree with TRBD2. Germline CDR1 is SNHLY and CDR2 is FYNNEI. This CDR3 has 16 residues. With 0 bases clipped from V and 6 bases from J, the junction kept 9 bases outside the gene matches. Here the CDR3 reads CASSEAGKASGDTQYF. In nucleotides, the CDR3 is TGTGCCAGCAGTGAAGCAGGGAAAGCTAGCGGCGATACGCAGTATTTT. Full variable domain (outside the CDR3, taken from reference TRBV2 and TRBJ2-3): EPEVTQTPSHQVTQMGQEVILRCVPISNHLYFYWYRQILGQKVEFLVSFYNNEISEKSEIFDDQFSVERPDGSNFTLKIRSTKLEDSAMYFCASSEAGKASGDTQYFGPGTRLTVL.

The rearrangement uses TRBV27 and TRBJ2-1; 14 bases line up with TRBD2. The J call may be wrong; the DNA end is better matched by TRBJ2-7. The CDR3 is made up of 19 amino acids. CDR1 and CDR2 (germline): MNHEY, SMNVEV (reference sequence). CDR3 sequence reads: CASSSIKGLAGDFYNEQYF. DNA for the CDR3: TGTGCCAGCAGTTCCATCAAGGGACTAGCGGGAGACTTTTACAATGAGCAGTACTTC.

The gene calls are TRBV9 and TRBJ2-1; 7 nucleotides align to TRBD1. V trimming: 3 bases; J trimming: 7 bases; junction bases outside the gene matches: 13. The length of the CDR3 is 16 residues. CDR1 is SGDLS and CDR2 is YYNGEE in the germline V gene. As DNA, the CDR3 is TGTGCCAGCAGCGACGGACAGGTAGGCGTCCATAATGAGCAGTTCTTC. Translation gives CASSDGQVGVHNEQFF.

The chain uses TRBV3-1 and TRBJ2-1; 12 bases align to TRBD2. Trimming took 1 base from V and 2 from J; bases not matched to a gene: 3. The CDR3 is 17 residues long. Per germline, CDR1 LGHDT and CDR2 YNNKEL (reference sequence). The CDR3 bases are TGTGCCAGCAGCCAAGGGACTAGCGGGATTGCCTACAATGAGCAGTTCTTC. Encoded protein: CASSQGTSGIAYNEQFF.

This sequence joins TRBV7-9 and TRBJ2-5; TRBD1 matches at 7 bases. CDR1 is SEHNR, CDR2 FQNEAQ, per germline (reference sequence). The V gene end was trimmed by 3 bases and the J gene end by 5 bases; junction bases not matched to a gene: 9. CDR3 size: 15 residues. CDR3: CASSLERGQWETQYF. The CDR3 nucleotides are TGTGCCAGCAGCTTGGAGAGGGGGCAGTGGGAGACCCAGTACTTC.

This clonotype was observed at least ten times. The chain is built from TRBV10-3 and TRBJ2-4; 10 bases match TRBD2. The V and J ends lost 6 bases and 0 bases, in that order; junction bases with no gene match: 8. CDR1 and CDR2 from the germline V gene are ENHRY and SYGVKD. The CDR3 extends over 17 amino acids. CDR3 bases: TGTGCCATCAGCCCGGCAGCGGGAGGGATAGCCAAAAACATTCAGTACTTC. It codes for CAISPAAGGIAKNIQYF.

Written as DNA, the CDR3 is TGCAGCGTTGACCACGGGACAGTCATCCAAGAGACCCAGTACTTC. Residues: CSVDHGTVIQETQYF. The genes are TRBV29-1 and TRBJ2-5, with 7 bases that match TRBD1. V gave up 3 bases and J gave up 1 base; unmatched junction bases: 8. The CDR3 is made up of 15 amino acids. Germline CDR1 reads SQVTM; CDR2 reads ANQGSEA.

This sequence joins TRBV25-1 and TRBJ2-7; TRBD1 aligns across 9 bases. Germline trimming cut 2 bases from V and 3 bases from J; bases unmatched to any gene: 8. CDR3 length: 16 residues. CDR1 and CDR2 from the germline V gene are MGHDK and SYGVNS. CDR3 sequence reads: CASSETIDRGGYEQYF. The CDR3 DNA reads TGTGCCAGCAGTGAAACCATTGACAGGGGGGGCTACGAGCAGTACTTC.

This rearrangement joins TRBV12-3 or TRBV12-4 to TRBJ2-7; 7 nucleotides line up with TRBD1. Losses at the gene ends were 7 bases for V and 4 bases for J; bases not matched to a gene: 13. This CDR3 has 15 amino acids. In DNA form, the CDR3 reads TGTGCCAGCATCCTGTATGAGGGGGCATCATACGAGCAGTACTTC. Its protein product is CASILYEGASYEQYF.

Concerning this clonotype: Given a much more abundant clone one base away, this may be a read error. V is TRBV7-2 and J is TRBJ2-5; possible D gene TRBD2, 5 bases. Trimming removed 1 base from V and 11 bases from J, with 17 bases in between. Looked up from germline, CDR1 is SGHTA and CDR2 is FQGNSA. The CDR3 loop spans 14 amino acids. The CDR3 reads CASSLEAGPGEQYF. The CDR3 nucleotides are TGTGCCAGCAGCTTAGAGGCGGGTCCGGGTGAGCAGTACTTC.

This clonotype was counted a few times. One end of the junction fails to match germline, which may point to a read error. This sequence joins TRBV4-2 and TRBJ2-5, with D perhaps TRBD2 (6 bases). Germline V gene sequence: CDR1 LGHNA, CDR2 YNFKEQ. The CDR3 has 13 residues. The CDR3 nucleotides read TGTGCCACCAGCGGGTTTGGGGAAGAGACCCAGTACTTC. This codes for CATSGFGEETQYF.

This clonotype was found a few times. As DNA, the CDR3 is TGCAGTGCTCAGACCCAATCCGGGAACACTGAAGCTTTCTTT. It specifies CSAQTQSGNTEAFF. The chain has TRBV20-1 and TRBJ1-1; D is ambiguous. Trimming removed 5 bases from V and 1 base from J, with 14 bases in between. Germline CDR1 reads DFQATT; CDR2 reads SNEGSKA (reference sequence). The CDR3 totals 14 residues.

The count of this clonotype is one. The CDR3 bases are TGTGCCAGCAGCGTAGTCGGGGACCCTTTTAATGAAAAACTGTTTTTT. It translates to CASSVVGDPFNEKLFF. The genes are TRBV9 and TRBJ1-4, with D possibly TRBD1 on 5 matching bases. CDR3 length equals 16 residues. Trimming shortened V by 0 bases and J by 4 bases, and 13 bases separated the two germline ends. The germline CDR1 and CDR2 sequences are SGDLS and YYNGEE.

The chain joins TRBV3-1 to TRBJ1-5, with 7 positions matching TRBD1. Trimming removed 3 bases from V and 6 bases from J; junction bases left unmatched: 8. Germline V CDR1 and CDR2: LGHDT, YNNKEL (reference sequence). The CDR3 contains 15 residues. The CDR3 here is CASSHRRQGAQPQHF. The CDR3 DNA reads as TGTGCCAGCAGCCATCGACGACAGGGCGCTCAGCCCCAGCATTTT.

This clonotype came up once. The chain combines TRBV24-1 with TRBJ2-5; TRBD2 is a possible D gene (6 bases). V lost 8 bases and J 1 base, leaving 13 bases between the germline ends. The CDR3 is made up of 14 amino acids. Germline values: CDR1 KGHDR, CDR2 SFDVKD. CDR3 in amino acids: CATMSGRFQETQYF. DNA for the CDR3: TGTGCCACCATGAGCGGGCGGTTCCAAGAGACCCAGTACTTC.